A selection of T cell receptor beta chains follows, all from one sample in a study of pediatric ulcerative colitis. Profiled with immunoSEQ multiplex PCR; TCRdb holds only in-frame clones, not every one. The sample includes 55,000 to 65,000 clones, 77% seen only once; the top ten take roughly 5.5%. Sequencing used blood. The receptors come from a boy under 18 with moderate ulcerative colitis. The CDR3 runs from the conserved cysteine through the conserved F or W. Fields, in order: D gene, clone size, J gene, V gene, CDR3 protein, CDR3 DNA. D genes are given only for firm matches. The size field is filled for only some rows; it gives once, few, many or a size class.

d_gene: NA
abundance: few
j_gene: TRBJ1-1
v_gene: TRBV12-5
CDR3aa: CASGLVLGGHTEAFF
CDR3nt: TGTGCTAGTGGTTTGGTTTTAGGGGGACACACTGAAGCTTTCTTT

d_gene: NA
abundance: NA
j_gene: TRBJ1-4
v_gene: TRBV18
CDR3aa: CASSPNPGVVNEKLFF
CDR3nt: TGTGCCAGCTCACCGAACCCAGGGGTGGTGAATGAAAAACTGTTTTTT

d_gene: NA
abundance: NA
j_gene: TRBJ1-5
v_gene: TRBV5-5
CDR3aa: CASSLAGENNQPQHF
CDR3nt: TGTGCCAGCAGCTTGGCAGGGGAGAACAATCAGCCCCAGCATTTT

d_gene: TRBD1
abundance: few
j_gene: TRBJ1-2
v_gene: TRBV7-7
CDR3aa: CASSLDRRRNGYTF
CDR3nt: TGTGCCAGCAGCTTGGACAGGAGGAGGAATGGCTACACCTTC

d_gene: NA
abundance: NA
j_gene: TRBJ1-4
v_gene: TRBV6-6
CDR3aa: CASSYSGWDEKLFF
CDR3nt: TGTGCCAGCAGTTACTCAGGGTGGGATGAAAAACTGTTTTTT

d_gene: NA
abundance: few
j_gene: TRBJ1-5
v_gene: TRBV30
CDR3aa: CAWSHQQHQPQHF
CDR3nt: TGTGCCTGGAGTCATCAACAACATCAGCCCCAGCATTTT

d_gene: TRBD1
abundance: once
j_gene: TRBJ2-7
v_gene: TRBV12-5
CDR3aa: CASGSGTVYEQYF
CDR3nt: TGTGCTAGTGGTTCCGGGACAGTCTACGAGCAGTACTTC

d_gene: NA
abundance: NA
j_gene: TRBJ2-7
v_gene: TRBV29-1
CDR3aa: CSVVPGQYEQYF
CDR3nt: TGCAGCGTTGTCCCTGGACAGTACGAGCAGTACTTC

d_gene: NA
abundance: NA
j_gene: TRBJ2-7
v_gene: TRBV6-6
CDR3aa: CASSYSIAAGEQYF
CDR3nt: TGTGCCAGCAGTTACTCGATAGCGGCGGGCGAGCAGTACTTC

d_gene: TRBD1
abundance: NA
j_gene: TRBJ1-1
v_gene: TRBV2
CDR3aa: CANLGPAGGTEAFF
CDR3nt: TGTGCCAACCTAGGTCCGGCAGGGGGCACTGAAGCTTTCTTT

d_gene: TRBD2
abundance: NA
j_gene: TRBJ2-1
v_gene: TRBV30
CDR3aa: CAWSVQAGGPQFF
CDR3nt: TGTGCCTGGAGTGTACAAGCGGGAGGGCCCCAGTTCTTC

d_gene: NA
abundance: few
j_gene: TRBJ2-7
v_gene: TRBV7-2
CDR3aa: CASSPASEQYF
CDR3nt: TGTGCCAGCAGCCCAGCGTCCGAGCAGTACTTC

d_gene: NA
abundance: NA
j_gene: TRBJ2-7
v_gene: TRBV7-2
CDR3aa: CASSLEIPPYEQYF
CDR3nt: TGTGCCAGCAGCTTAGAGATCCCCCCCTACGAGCAGTACTTC

d_gene: TRBD2
abundance: NA
j_gene: TRBJ2-1
v_gene: TRBV7-2
CDR3aa: CASSLATTSGGYNEQFF
CDR3nt: TGTGCCAGCAGCTTAGCGACGACTAGCGGGGGATACAATGAGCAGTTCTTC

d_gene: TRBD2
abundance: medium-sized
j_gene: TRBJ2-1
v_gene: TRBV5-4
CDR3aa: CASSFGLAGHNEQFF
CDR3nt: TGTGCCAGCAGCTTCGGACTAGCGGGACACAATGAGCAGTTCTTC

d_gene: NA
abundance: NA
j_gene: TRBJ2-7
v_gene: TRBV7-2
CDR3aa: CASSLARNGVNSYEQYF
CDR3nt: TGTGCCAGCAGCTTAGCGCGTAACGGGGTCAACTCCTACGAGCAGTACTTC

d_gene: NA
abundance: NA
j_gene: TRBJ1-3
v_gene: TRBV27
CDR3aa: CASSAARDGNTIYF
CDR3nt: TGTGCCAGCAGTGCGGCCAGGGACGGAAACACCATATATTTT

d_gene: TRBD1
abundance: few
j_gene: TRBJ1-4
v_gene: TRBV19
CDR3aa: CASGQGRVLTNEKLFF
CDR3nt: TGTGCCAGCGGACAGGGGAGGGTCCTGACTAATGAAAAACTGTTTTTT

d_gene: NA
abundance: NA
j_gene: TRBJ1-1
v_gene: TRBV25-1
CDR3aa: CASKPGRSTEAFF
CDR3nt: TGTGCCAGCAAGCCCGGAAGATCAACTGAAGCTTTCTTT

d_gene: NA
abundance: NA
j_gene: TRBJ2-1
v_gene: TRBV13
CDR3aa: CASSSKRTPYNEQFF
CDR3nt: TGTGCCAGCAGCTCCAAAAGGACACCTTACAATGAGCAGTTCTTC

d_gene: NA
abundance: NA
j_gene: TRBJ2-5
v_gene: TRBV4-2
CDR3aa: CASSQDGGDVETQYF
CDR3nt: TGTGCCAGCAGCCAAGATGGGGGAGATGTAGAGACCCAGTACTTC

d_gene: NA
abundance: NA
j_gene: TRBJ2-1
v_gene: TRBV6-6
CDR3aa: CASRSVDPTNEQFF
CDR3nt: TGTGCCAGCAGATCCGTCGATCCGACCAATGAGCAGTTCTTC

d_gene: TRBD1
abundance: NA
j_gene: TRBJ1-2
v_gene: TRBV6-6
CDR3aa: CASSYSGTAGYTF
CDR3nt: TGTGCCAGCAGTTACTCAGGGACAGCTGGCTACACCTTC

d_gene: NA
abundance: NA
j_gene: TRBJ2-7
v_gene: TRBV5-1
CDR3aa: CASSLYGGSYEQYF
CDR3nt: TGCGCCAGCAGCTTGTACGGTGGCTCCTACGAGCAGTACTTC

d_gene: NA
abundance: NA
j_gene: TRBJ1-1
v_gene: TRBV9
CDR3aa: CASSAVWGNTEAFF
CDR3nt: TGTGCCAGCAGCGCCGTGTGGGGGAACACTGAAGCTTTCTTT

d_gene: NA
abundance: NA
j_gene: TRBJ2-7
v_gene: TRBV15
CDR3aa: CASSRVAPFNEQYF
CDR3nt: TGTGCCTCCTCAAGGGTGGCACCTTTTAACGAGCAGTACTTC

d_gene: NA
abundance: NA
j_gene: TRBJ1-1
v_gene: TRBV7-3
CDR3aa: CASRSTPQNTEAFF
CDR3nt: TGTGCCAGCAGGTCAACCCCCCAGAACACTGAAGCTTTCTTT

d_gene: NA
abundance: NA
j_gene: TRBJ2-5
v_gene: TRBV28
CDR3aa: CASSKKETQYF
CDR3nt: TGTGCCAGCAGCAAAAAAGAGACCCAGTACTTC

d_gene: NA
abundance: NA
j_gene: TRBJ2-3
v_gene: TRBV18
CDR3aa: CASSPGLASTDTQYF
CDR3nt: TGTGCCAGCTCACCAGGGCTAGCGAGCACAGATACGCAGTATTTT

d_gene: NA
abundance: NA
j_gene: TRBJ2-7
v_gene: TRBV4-2
CDR3aa: CASSPPRNPYEQYF
CDR3nt: TGTGCCAGCAGCCCCCCTAGGAACCCCTACGAGCAGTACTTC

d_gene: TRBD1
abundance: medium-sized
j_gene: TRBJ2-7
v_gene: TRBV15
CDR3aa: CATSRRTGTGLYEQYF
CDR3nt: TGTGCCACCAGCAGACGCACCGGGACAGGGCTATACGAGCAGTACTTC

d_gene: TRBD1
abundance: NA
j_gene: TRBJ1-4
v_gene: TRBV18
CDR3aa: CASSPTNSGQGNEKLFF
CDR3nt: TGTGCCAGCTCACCAACAAATTCGGGACAGGGCAATGAAAAACTGTTTTTT

d_gene: TRBD2
abundance: NA
j_gene: TRBJ2-1
v_gene: TRBV7-3
CDR3aa: CASRSPLAGVGNEQFF
CDR3nt: TGTGCCAGCAGGTCCCCTCTAGCGGGAGTTGGCAATGAGCAGTTCTTC

d_gene: NA
abundance: few
j_gene: TRBJ1-3
v_gene: TRBV18
CDR3aa: CASSEQGNTIYF
CDR3nt: TGTGCCAGCTCAGAACAGGGAAACACCATATATTTT

d_gene: NA
abundance: NA
j_gene: TRBJ2-7
v_gene: TRBV7-9
CDR3aa: CASSPKGPYEQYF
CDR3nt: TGTGCCAGCAGCCCTAAAGGACCTTACGAGCAGTACTTC